Following are 27 T cell receptor beta chains from one sample sequenced in a study of blood T cell repertoires in COVID-19. Profiled with immunoSEQ multiplex PCR; TCRdb holds only in-frame clones, not every one. Here the sample spans some 87,000 clones, about 87% being singletons. Sequencing was carried out using peripheral blood. These receptors originate from a human donor with COVID-19, enrolled during active disease. The donor label of this sample is uncertain.

The CDR3 region is CAWRGQKFGAFF. The CDR3 DNA reads TGTGCCTGGAGGGGGCAGAAGTTTGGGGCTTTCTTT. The chain combines TRBV30 with TRBJ1-1; perhaps TRBD1 as D (5 bases). Germline V CDR1 and CDR2: GTSNPN, SVGIG (reference sequence). The V end was cut by 3 bases, the J end by 11 bases, with 16 bases between. The CDR3 loop spans 12 amino acids.

The chain joins TRBV6-5 to TRBJ1-1; D possibly corresponds to TRBD1 (6 bases). CDR3 length equals 13 residues. Trimming removed 5 bases at V and 3 bases at J, with 10 bases between. CDR1 MNHEY and CDR2 SVGAGI come from the germline V gene. The CDR3 DNA is TGTGCCAGCAGTCTTTACAGGGACACTGAAGCTTTCTTT. Encoded protein: CASSLYRDTEAFF.

This clone appeared once. The chain couples TRBV6-6 to TRBJ2-2; the match to TRBD1 covers 8 bases. The CDR3 is 15 residues long. The germline gives CDR1 MNHNY, CDR2 SVGAGI (reference sequence). Unmatched junction bases numbered 6, after V lost 4 bases and J lost 5 bases. The CDR3 DNA is TGTGCCAGCAGTTCTCCAGGGGGCGGGACCGGGGAGCTGTTTTTT. It is translated as CASSSPGGGTGELFF.

The rearrangement joins TRBV6-2 or TRBV6-3 to TRBJ2-3; 8 bases line up with TRBD2. The V gene's germline CDR1 is MNHEY and CDR2 SVGEGT. The CDR3 has 15 residues. The V segment lost 5 bases and the J segment 1 base; nucleotides outside the gene matches: 5. CDR3 coding DNA: TGTGCCAGCAGTGTCAGTAGCGGGGGCACAGATACGCAGTATTTT. Translated, it gives CASSVSSGGTDTQYF.

The gene calls are TRBV6-5 and TRBJ2-4; TRBD2 aligns across 10 bases. V shed 6 bases and J 10 bases; nucleotides not matched to a gene: 6. CDR3 length equals 13 residues. The germline CDR1 and CDR2 sequences are MNHEY and SVGAGI. The CDR3 loop reads CASRIQREGIQYF. CDR3 DNA sequence: TGTGCCAGCAGGATCCAGCGGGAGGGGATTCAGTACTTC.

The rearrangement joins TRBV9 to TRBJ1-2, with TRBD1 matching over 7 bases. Germline V gene lookup returns CDR1 SGDLS and CDR2 YYNGEE. J was trimmed by 3 bases and V by 3 bases; bases with no gene match: 8. This CDR3 has 15 residues. CDR3 DNA sequence: TGTGCCAGCAGCGGAGGGGGCCGGGGACACTATGGCTACACCTTC. It specifies CASSGGGRGHYGYTF.

This CDR3 reads CASSFLPSGGLTDTQYF. The CDR3 DNA reads TGTGCCAGCAGTTTTCTGCCTTCGGGAGGCCTCACAGATACGCAGTATTTT. The chain has TRBV27 and TRBJ2-3; 7 bases agree with TRBD2. The V gene's germline CDR1 is MNHEY and CDR2 SMNVEV (reference sequence). CDR3 length: 17 amino acids. After removal of 3 bases from V and 2 bases from J, the junction contained 11 bases not matched to a gene.

The CDR3 DNA is TGTGCCAGCAGCTTTACTAGCGGGGGGGAAGGCGAGCAGTACTTC. This sequence encodes CASSFTSGGEGEQYF. The chain is built from TRBV7-9 and TRBJ2-7; 13 nucleotides match TRBD2. The CDR3 length is 15 residues. CDR1 SEHNR and CDR2 FQNEAQ come from the germline V gene (reference sequence). The ends lost 3 bases at V and 6 bases at J; junction bases unmatched: 5.

As concerns this clone: This specimen includes other DNA sequences encoding the same CDR3. Here the CDR3 reads CASSLGTGETQYF. The CDR3 region has the DNA TGCGCCAGCAGCTTGGGTACGGGGGAGACCCAGTACTTC. This chain uses TRBV5-1 with TRBJ2-5, with D possibly matching TRBD2 (5 bases). The CDR3 loop spans 13 amino acids. Germline V gene data show CDR1 as SGHRS and CDR2 as YFSETQ. V was clipped by 0 bases and J by 5 bases, with 8 bases between them.

This clone was detected only once. The chain joins TRBV4-1 to TRBJ1-1, with D unclear. CDR3 length equals 13 residues. Germline V gene data show CDR1 as MGHRA and CDR2 as YSYEKL. Trimming removed 0 bases at V and 7 bases at J, with 9 bases between. CDR3 region: CASSQEEESEAFF. CDR3 coding DNA: TGCGCCAGCAGCCAAGAAGAGGAGAGTGAAGCTTTCTTT.

The chain employs TRBV11-1 and TRBJ2-1; D may be TRBD2 (5 bases). Trimming pared 11 bases from V and 0 bases from J, leaving 17 bases between. From germline, CDR1 is SGHAT and CDR2 FQDESV (reference sequence). The CDR3 covers 15 residues. The CDR3 nucleotides are TGTGCCGGTTCGGCGGGTCCCAGCTCCTACAATGAGCAGTTCTTC. Its protein is CAGSAGPSSYNEQFF. Drawing the rest from reference TRBV11-1 and TRBJ2-1, the complete variable domain is EAEVAQSPRYKITEKSQAVAFWCDPISGHATLYWYRQILGQGPELLVQFQDESVVDDSQLPKDRFSAERLKGVDSTLKIQPAELGDSAMYLCAGSAGPSSYNEQFFGPGTRLTVL.

The chain has TRBV2 and TRBJ2-5, with 9 bases matching TRBD1. This CDR3 has 15 residues. CDR1 and CDR2 from the germline V gene are SNHLY and FYNNEI. J was trimmed by 4 bases and V by 6 bases; bases with no gene match: 9. CDR3: CASRPGTGRGETQYF. CDR3 coding DNA: TGTGCCAGCAGACCCGGGACAGGGAGAGGAGAGACCCAGTACTTC.

This clone was recorded a few times. The V and J genes are TRBV6-5 and TRBJ1-1, with D uncertain. Germline CDR1 and CDR2: MNHEY and SVGAGI. Deletions cut 2 bases from V and 4 bases from J, with 14 bases between. This CDR3 region has 15 residues. The DNA for the CDR3 is TGTGCCAGCAGTTACCTTTTGGGGAGGACCACTGAAGCTTTCTTT. This translates into CASSYLLGRTTEAFF.

The chain uses TRBV12-3 or TRBV12-4 and TRBJ2-3; a weak D match, TRBD2 (6 bases). V lost 6 bases to trimming and J lost 4 bases, with 8 bases between them. CDR3 length equals 12 residues. For the CDR3, the DNA is TGTGCCAGCAGGTGGGGGGCAGATACGCAGTATTTT. This translates into CASRWGADTQYF.

This chain joins TRBV19 and TRBJ1-2; D may be TRBD1 (6 bases). Trimming shortened V by 7 bases and J by 6 bases, and 18 bases separated the two germline ends. Germline V lookup: CDR1 LNHDA, CDR2 SQIVND (reference sequence). The CDR3 contains 14 residues. The CDR3 loop is CASTLAVRGHGYTF. In DNA, the CDR3 is TGTGCCAGTACTCTGGCTGTCAGGGGCCATGGCTACACCTTC.

V usage is TRBV4-2 and J usage is TRBJ1-2, with D unclear. Germline CDR1 is LGHNA and CDR2 is YNFKEQ. The length of the CDR3 is 15 residues. Deletions cut 0 bases from V and 4 bases from J, with 12 bases between. CDR3 in amino acids: CASSQDSAGSYGYTF. CDR3 nucleotides: TGTGCCAGCAGCCAAGATTCGGCAGGTTCCTATGGCTACACCTTC.

The chain carries TRBV6-4 and TRBJ2-7; no clear D gene. Germline V gives CDR1 MRHNA, CDR2 SNTAGT. The V and J ends lost 1 base and 0 bases respectively, with 7 bases between them. The CDR3 has 14 amino acids. The CDR3 DNA follows: TGTGCCAGCAGTGACTATCCGAGCTCCTACGAGCAGTACTTC. Translated, it gives CASSDYPSSYEQYF.

The table lists this clone with a count of one. DNA for the CDR3: TGTGCCAGCAGTTACAGGGAGCGGGGGGTCCGAGCTTTCTTT. As protein: CASSYRERGVRAFF. The genes are TRBV6-5 and TRBJ1-1, with a weak D call TRBD1 (5 bases). CDR1 and CDR2 from the germline V gene are MNHEY and SVGAGI. The CDR3 is made up of 14 amino acids. V was cut by 2 bases and J by 10 bases, with 17 bases left in between.

This clone was seen a few times. The chain links TRBV30 to TRBJ1-1; D ambiguous. V lost 5 bases and J lost 1, with 8 bases in between. The length of the CDR3 is 12 residues. Germline V gene data show CDR1 as GTSNPN and CDR2 as SVGIG (reference sequence). DNA for the CDR3: TGTGCCTGGGGACTCCCGAACACTGAAGCTTTCTTT. Translated: CAWGLPNTEAFF.

The gene calls are TRBV6-2 or TRBV6-3 and TRBJ2-1; 13 bases line up with TRBD2. The CDR3 is 18 residues long. Unmatched junction bases numbered 9, after V lost 7 bases and J lost 0 bases. Looked up from germline, CDR1 is MNHEY and CDR2 is SVGEGT. CDR3 sequence (DNA): TGTGCCAGCAACCCCCGGACTAGCGGGGGTGACTCCTACAATGAGCAGTTCTTC. Translation gives CASNPRTSGGDSYNEQFF.

There are a few counts of this clone. The chain joins TRBV3-1 (or the pseudogene TRBV3-2) to TRBJ2-2, with 9 bases fitting TRBD2. V trimming: 0 bases; J trimming: 3 bases; junction bases outside the gene matches: 8. This CDR3 has 18 amino acids. CDR1 and CDR2 from the germline V gene are LGHDT and YNNKEL (reference sequence). CDR3 sequence (DNA): TGTGCCAGCAGCCAAGAGATGGGTCTAGCGGGATACACCGGGGAGCTGTTTTTT. As protein: CASSQEMGLAGYTGELFF.

This clone was counted a few times. Here the CDR3 DNA reads TGTGCCAGCAGTCCGCCCCCCGACAAAGAGTTCTTCATGAACACTGAAGCTTTCTTT. Encoded protein: CASSPPPDKEFFMNTEAFF. The J gene is TRBJ1-1, the V gene TRBV28; no clear D. V was shortened by 5 bases and J by 0 bases, with 25 bases between the two germline ends. Germline V lookup: CDR1 MDHEN, CDR2 SYDVKM. The CDR3 loop spans 19 amino acids.

A note on this clone: The same CDR3 arises from other DNA sequences in this sample as well. The chain is built from TRBV9 and TRBJ1-3; D not resolved. Looked up from germline, CDR1 is SGDLS and CDR2 is YYNGEE. CDR3 length equals 15 residues. V lost 0 bases and J lost 0, with 7 bases in between. The CDR3 DNA sequence: TGTGCCAGCAGCGTAGACGGGAGCTCTGGAAACACCATATATTTT. Its protein is CASSVDGSSGNTIYF.

V and J are TRBV5-1 and TRBJ1-6, with a tentative D call TRBD1 (5 bases). The V end was cut by 2 bases, the J end by 5 bases, with 11 bases between. The CDR3 totals 15 residues. Looked up from germline, CDR1 is SGHRS and CDR2 is YFSETQ. CDR3 bases: TGCGCCAGCAGCTTACGGGGGACCCATAATTCACCCCTCCACTTT. Its translation is CASSLRGTHNSPLHF.

The chain links TRBV3-1 (or the pseudogene TRBV3-2) to TRBJ1-2; D gene ambiguous. CDR3 length: 13 residues. With 4 bases removed from V and 0 bases from J, the gap between germline ends came to 6 bases. In germline, CDR1 is LGHDT, CDR2 YNNKEL (reference sequence). CDR3 residues: CASSPRANYGYTF. CDR3 DNA sequence: TGTGCCAGCAGCCCCCGGGCTAACTATGGCTACACCTTC.

The gene calls are TRBV19 and TRBJ1-1; D not certain. Deletions cut 4 bases from V and 3 bases from J, with 15 bases between. Germline V gives CDR1 LNHDA, CDR2 SQIVND (reference sequence). The CDR3 loop spans 15 amino acids. The CDR3 reads CASSSKRTTDTEAFF. The CDR3 DNA is TGTGCCAGTAGTAGCAAGCGGACTACGGACACTGAAGCTTTCTTT.

This chain connects TRBV4-1 to TRBJ2-1, with D possibly being TRBD1 (6 bases). Germline V gene data show CDR1 as MGHRA and CDR2 as YSYEKL. This CDR3 region has 15 residues. Trimming took off 3 bases at V and 8 bases at J, with 17 bases between the two ends. The CDR3 DNA sequence: TGCGCCAGCAGCCAGACCGGGACAAATGTCGATGAGCAGTTCTTC. This codes for CASSQTGTNVDEQFF.